What follows are 24 T cell receptor beta chains derived from one specimen sequenced in a study of blood T cell repertoires in COVID-19. Generated by immunoSEQ multiplex PCR, the TCRdb table keeps only in-frame clones and is missing some. The sample consists of around 37,000 clones, about 85% of them appearing once. The sequenced material came from peripheral blood. The source is a man aged 45 to 65 with active COVID-19.

The chain employs TRBV28 and TRBJ1-1, with D uncertain. The CDR3 runs to 14 residues. The germline V gene encodes CDR1 MDHEN and CDR2 SYDVKM. Trimming took off 4 bases at V and 4 bases at J, with 13 bases between the two ends. In DNA, the CDR3 is TGTGCCAGCAGTTCCACGGCGGGCGGCACTGAAGCTTTCTTT. The encoded protein is CASSSTAGGTEAFF.

As for this clone: One base away lies a much larger clone, so this may be a sequencing read error. The J gene is TRBJ2-2, the V gene TRBV6-4; TRBD1 agrees at 7 bases. Germline loops: CDR1 MRHNA, CDR2 SNTAGT. J was trimmed by 5 bases and V by 4 bases; bases with no gene match: 1. This CDR3 spans 13 amino acids. Here the CDR3 reads CASSVQGTGELFF. The CDR3 DNA is TGTGCCAGCAGTGTACAGGGGACCGGGGAGCTGTTTTTT.

This chain connects TRBV6-1 to TRBJ1-6, with D possibly being TRBD1 (6 bases). The germline V gene encodes CDR1 MNHNS and CDR2 SASEGT. V lost 2 bases to trimming and J lost 14 bases, with 13 bases between them. CDR3 length: 13 residues. The CDR3 here is CASSEQGSGALHF. The CDR3 DNA follows: TGTGCCAGCAGTGAACAGGGGTCTGGGGCCCTCCACTTT.

The J gene is TRBJ1-6, the V gene TRBV6-5; tentative D call: TRBD1 (5 bases). V was trimmed by 2 bases and J by 2 bases, leaving 7 bases between them. The germline V gene encodes CDR1 MNHEY and CDR2 SVGAGI. The CDR3 has 15 residues. Here the CDR3 reads CASSYKGPYNSPLHF. The CDR3 nucleotides are TGTGCCAGCAGTTACAAGGGGCCCTATAATTCACCCCTCCACTTT.

J is TRBJ1-1 and V is TRBV5-1; D is unresolved. Trimming removed 0 bases at V and 6 bases at J, with 15 bases between. The CDR3 totals 15 residues. Germline V gene sequence: CDR1 SGHRS, CDR2 YFSETQ. Here the CDR3 DNA reads TGCGCCAGCAGCTTGGTTAGAGTTGATTATTCTGAAGCTTTCTTT. As protein: CASSLVRVDYSEAFF.

The chain has TRBV12-3 or TRBV12-4 and TRBJ2-1; possibly TRBD2 for D (6 bases). Trimming removed 4 bases from V and 7 bases from J, with 8 bases in between. This CDR3 is 12 amino acids long. The CDR3 reads CASSWRGNEQFF. In nucleotides, the CDR3 is TGTGCCAGCAGTTGGAGGGGTAATGAGCAGTTCTTC.

In DNA form, the CDR3 reads TGTGCCAGCAGCCAATTGCCGGGACAGGGCCCTGAAGCTTTCTTT. Residues: CASSQLPGQGPEAFF. J is TRBJ1-1 and V is TRBV3-1 (or the pseudogene TRBV3-2); TRBD1 agrees at 9 bases. In germline, CDR1 is LGHDT, CDR2 YNNKEL (reference sequence). The CDR3 covers 15 residues. Trimming took 2 bases from V and 6 from J; bases not matched to a gene: 7.

A single count supports this clone. The chain recombines TRBV5-4 with TRBJ2-3; 11 bases are shared with TRBD2. Germline CDR1 SGHNT, CDR2 YYREEE (reference sequence). V lost 0 bases and J lost 2; bases outside the gene matches: 8. The CDR3 length is 18 residues. CDR3 region: CASSLDRLAGGDTDTQYF. CDR3 nucleotide sequence: TGTGCCAGCAGCTTGGACCGTCTAGCGGGGGGCGACACAGATACGCAGTATTTT.

This clone was found a few times. The chain employs TRBV6-5 and TRBJ1-4; 8 bases line up with TRBD1. The CDR3 contains 14 residues. CDR1 MNHEY and CDR2 SVGAGI come from the germline V gene. V lost 6 bases to trimming and J lost 5 bases; unmatched junction nucleotides: 5. The CDR3 loop is CASSYGTGNEKLFF. In DNA, the CDR3 is TGTGCCAGCAGCTACGGGACAGGAAATGAAAAACTGTTTTTT.

The genes are TRBV10-3 and TRBJ1-4; possibly TRBD1 for D (5 bases). The CDR3 is made up of 16 amino acids. Per germline, CDR1 ENHRY and CDR2 SYGVKD. The ends were cut back, 3 bases at V and 6 bases at J, with 17 bases in the middle. In DNA, the CDR3 is TGTGCCATCAGTGATCCCATTGACAGCGGGTATGAAAAACTGTTTTTT. It codes for CAISDPIDSGYEKLFF.

The chain links TRBV3-1 (or the pseudogene TRBV3-2) to TRBJ2-3; D not certain. In germline, CDR1 is LGHDT, CDR2 YNNKEL (reference sequence). The length of the CDR3 is 13 residues. V lost 5 bases and J 2 bases, leaving 8 bases between the germline ends. Here the CDR3 reads CASSSRLTDTQYF. The CDR3 DNA reads TGTGCCAGCAGCTCTAGGCTCACAGATACGCAGTATTTT.

This chain joins TRBV10-3 and TRBJ2-1, with 14 bases lining up with TRBD2. This CDR3 has 17 amino acids. Germline CDR1 and CDR2: ENHRY and SYGVKD. With V trimmed by 6 bases and J by 3 bases, 7 bases remained unmatched. DNA of the CDR3: TGTGCCATCAGCGGGACTAGCGGGGGCCCACTCTACAATGAGCAGTTCTTC. It specifies CAISGTSGGPLYNEQFF.

The rearrangement links TRBV5-1 to TRBJ2-3; possible D gene TRBD2, 7 bases. This CDR3 contains 13 residues. Germline CDR1 SGHRS, CDR2 YFSETQ. CDR3 DNA sequence: TGCGTTTGCGGGGGCCACCTCACAGATACGCAGTATTTT. Protein product: CVCGGHLTDTQYF.

J is TRBJ2-6 and V is TRBV4-2, with D tentatively TRBD2 (5 bases). CDR3 length: 16 residues. The ends were cut back, 0 bases at V and 2 bases at J, with 8 bases in the middle. CDR1 is LGHNA, CDR2 YNFKEQ, per germline. The CDR3 here is CASSQEGGTGANVLTF. The CDR3 region has the DNA TGTGCCAGCAGCCAAGAAGGAGGAACTGGGGCCAACGTCCTGACTTTC.

The chain carries TRBV19 and TRBJ2-1, with D possibly matching TRBD2 (7 bases). Between the trimmed V and J ends, which lost 7 bases and 0 bases, there was a span of 16 bases. This CDR3 is 16 amino acids long. CDR1 is LNHDA and CDR2 is SQIVND in the germline V gene (reference sequence). Written as DNA, the CDR3 is TGTGCCAGTACCCTGGGGGGGGCTCTCTCCTACAATGAGCAGTTCTTC. Residues: CASTLGGALSYNEQFF. The variable domain in full, completed from reference TRBV19 and TRBJ2-1, reads DGGITQSPKYLFRKEGQNVTLSCEQNLNHDAMYWYRQDPGQGLRLIYYSQIVNDFQKGDIAEGYSVSREKKESFPLTVTSAQKNPTAFYLCASTLGGALSYNEQFFGPGTRLTVL.

V gene TRBV5-1 combines with J gene TRBJ2-1; TRBD1 matches at 10 bases. The germline CDR1 and CDR2 sequences are SGHRS and YFSETQ. Unmatched junction bases numbered 9, after V lost 0 bases and J lost 9 bases. The CDR3 is 16 residues long. The CDR3 reads CASSLGRQGAGVEQFF. The CDR3 DNA sequence: TGCGCCAGCAGCTTGGGGAGACAGGGGGCAGGGGTTGAGCAGTTCTTC.

V and J are TRBV6-5 and TRBJ2-1, with 11 bases lining up with TRBD2. The CDR3 is made up of 15 amino acids. Germline CDR1 reads MNHEY; CDR2 reads SVGAGI. V lost 6 bases and J lost 4; bases outside the gene matches: 5. CDR3 sequence: CASSKTSGDYNEQFF. The CDR3 nucleotides are TGTGCCAGCAGCAAGACTAGCGGGGATTACAATGAGCAGTTCTTC.

The chain joins TRBV6-5 to TRBJ1-4; perhaps TRBD1 as D (5 bases). Trimming removed 6 bases at V and 8 bases at J, with 16 bases between. This CDR3 is built from 14 residues. Per the germline V gene, CDR1 is MNHEY and CDR2 is SVGAGI. The CDR3 region is CASRTREGHEKLFF. As DNA, the CDR3 is TGTGCCAGCAGAACCAGGGAAGGCCACGAAAAACTGTTTTTT.

The rearrangement links TRBV2 to TRBJ2-7, with 7 bases aligning to TRBD1. The CDR3 has 14 residues. The germline V gene encodes CDR1 SNHLY and CDR2 FYNNEI. V lost 4 bases to trimming and J lost 2 bases; unmatched junction nucleotides: 5. The CDR3 protein is CASSGRGWPYEQYF. CDR3 nucleotide sequence: TGTGCCAGCAGTGGCAGGGGGTGGCCCTACGAGCAGTACTTC.

CDR3 nucleotides: TGTGCCAGCAGTTACCGTTCTGGCAGGGTAGAGACCCAGTACTTC. Translated: CASSYRSGRVETQYF. The chain uses TRBV6-6 and TRBJ2-5; D is perhaps TRBD1 (5 bases). The germline V and J ends were trimmed by 2 bases and 4 bases, with 14 bases remaining between them. Germline values: CDR1 MNHNY, CDR2 SVGAGI (reference sequence). The CDR3 has 15 amino acids.

The chain combines TRBV7-8 with TRBJ1-1; possibly TRBD1 for D (5 bases). V was cut by 4 bases and J by 4 bases, with 13 bases left in between. The CDR3 runs 14 residues. Looked up from germline, CDR1 is SGHVS and CDR2 is FQNEAQ. The CDR3 DNA reads TGTGCCAGCAGCTCCGGCCAGGGTACCACTGAAGCTTTCTTT. As protein: CASSSGQGTTEAFF.

The CDR3 protein is CASSQDAPGVGSYEQYF. In nucleotides, the CDR3 is TGTGCCAGCAGCCAAGATGCCCCGGGGGTAGGATCCTACGAGCAGTACTTC. The chain couples TRBV3-1 (or the pseudogene TRBV3-2) to TRBJ2-7, with D possibly matching TRBD2 (6 bases). This CDR3 spans 17 amino acids. Trimming took 0 bases from V and 1 from J, leaving 16 bases between them. Per the germline V gene, CDR1 is LGHDT and CDR2 is YNNKEL (reference sequence).

The V call is TRBV2, the J call TRBJ1-5, with a weak D call TRBD1 (6 bases). Trimming pared 6 bases from V and 5 bases from J, leaving 14 bases between. This CDR3 has 14 amino acids. The V gene's germline CDR1 is SNHLY and CDR2 FYNNEI. The DNA for the CDR3 is TGTGCCAGCAGGCCACGACAGGATCATCAGCCCCAGCATTTT. Translated: CASRPRQDHQPQHF.

This clone was picked up a small number of times. This sequence joins TRBV3-1 (or the pseudogene TRBV3-2) and TRBJ1-1; no firm D call. Between the trimmed V and J ends, which lost 4 bases and 3 bases, there was a span of 12 bases. Germline assignment: CDR1 LGHDT and CDR2 YNNKEL (reference sequence). The CDR3 is made up of 14 amino acids. The CDR3 reads CASSRRQDYTEAFF. CDR3 coding DNA: TGTGCCAGCAGCCGCCGGCAGGACTACACTGAAGCTTTCTTT.